This TCR beta chain is from a study of cytomegalovirus exposure and HLA in healthy donors. Whole-study findings and limits: Highly shared variants forming one cluster were likely a sequencing artifact. Several of the most significant clusters were apparently associated with common viral pathogens in a later analysis.

PCR employed 60 Vbeta and 13 Jbeta primers. Sequenced by immunoSEQ multiplex PCR; TCRdb stores in-frame clones only, minus some. Found here are around 140,000 clones, about 80% of them singletons; the top ten hold around 2.9%. This CDR3 region has 18 residues. Trimming removed 4 bases from V and 6 bases from J; junction bases left unmatched: 12. CDR1 and CDR2 (germline): LGHNA, YSLEER. With respect to this clone: The antigen remains undetermined.

V and J are TRBV4-3 and TRBJ2-3; 14 nucleotides agree with TRBD2. The specimen was PBMCs. This sequence originates from a female donor in good health and CMV-seronegative. The CDR3 DNA reads TGCGCCAGCAGCCTCCAGAGGATGACTAGCGGGGGGGCGGATACGCAGTATTTT. Protein sequence: CASSLQRMTSGGADTQYF.